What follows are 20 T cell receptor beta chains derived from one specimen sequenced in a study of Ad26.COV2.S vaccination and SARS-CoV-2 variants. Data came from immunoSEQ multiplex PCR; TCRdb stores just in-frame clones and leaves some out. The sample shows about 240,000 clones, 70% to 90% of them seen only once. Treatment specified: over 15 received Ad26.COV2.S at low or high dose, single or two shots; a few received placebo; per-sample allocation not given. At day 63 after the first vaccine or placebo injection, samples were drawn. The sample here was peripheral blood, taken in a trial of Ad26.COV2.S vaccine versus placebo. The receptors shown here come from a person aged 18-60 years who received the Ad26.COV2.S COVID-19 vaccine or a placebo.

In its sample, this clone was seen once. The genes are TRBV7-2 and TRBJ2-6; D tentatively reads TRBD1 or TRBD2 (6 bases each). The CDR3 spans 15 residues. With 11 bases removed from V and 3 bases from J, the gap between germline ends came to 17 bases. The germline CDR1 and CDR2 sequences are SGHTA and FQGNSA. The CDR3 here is CAGGGRGGGANVLTF. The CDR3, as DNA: TGTGCCGGAGGAGGCAGGGGAGGTGGGGCCAACGTCCTGACTTTC.

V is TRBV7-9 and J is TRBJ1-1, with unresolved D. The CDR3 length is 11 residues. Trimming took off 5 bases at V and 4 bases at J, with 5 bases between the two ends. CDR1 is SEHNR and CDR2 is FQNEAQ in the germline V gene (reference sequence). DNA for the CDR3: TGTGCCAGCAGCCGATTCACTGAAGCTTTCTTT. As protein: CASSRFTEAFF.

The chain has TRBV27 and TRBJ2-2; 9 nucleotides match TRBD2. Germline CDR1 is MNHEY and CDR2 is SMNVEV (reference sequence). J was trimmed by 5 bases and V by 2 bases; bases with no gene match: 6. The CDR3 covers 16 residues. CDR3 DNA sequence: TGTGCCAGCAGTTTAAGTAGCGGGAGTGTTACCGGGGAGCTGTTTTTT. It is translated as CASSLSSGSVTGELFF.

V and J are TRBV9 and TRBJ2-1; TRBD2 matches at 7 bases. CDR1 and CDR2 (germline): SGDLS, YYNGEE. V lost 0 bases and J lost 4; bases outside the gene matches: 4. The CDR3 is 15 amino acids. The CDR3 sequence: CASSVVPAGYNEQFF. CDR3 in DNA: TGTGCCAGCAGCGTAGTCCCAGCGGGGTACAATGAGCAGTTCTTC.

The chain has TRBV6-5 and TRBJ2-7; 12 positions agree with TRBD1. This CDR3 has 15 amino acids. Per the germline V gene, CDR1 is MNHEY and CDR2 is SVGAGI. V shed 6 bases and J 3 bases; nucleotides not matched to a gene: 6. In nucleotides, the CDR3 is TGTGCCAGCAGGGGACAGGGGGCGGGAGACTACGAGCAGTACTTC. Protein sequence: CASRGQGAGDYEQYF.

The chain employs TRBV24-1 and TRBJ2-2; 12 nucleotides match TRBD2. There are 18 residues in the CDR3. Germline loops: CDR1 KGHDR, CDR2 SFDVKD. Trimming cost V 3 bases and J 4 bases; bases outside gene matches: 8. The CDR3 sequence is CATSDPRPGLAGTGELFF. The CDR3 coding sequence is TGTGCCACCAGTGATCCCCGTCCGGGACTAGCGGGCACCGGGGAGCTGTTTTTT.

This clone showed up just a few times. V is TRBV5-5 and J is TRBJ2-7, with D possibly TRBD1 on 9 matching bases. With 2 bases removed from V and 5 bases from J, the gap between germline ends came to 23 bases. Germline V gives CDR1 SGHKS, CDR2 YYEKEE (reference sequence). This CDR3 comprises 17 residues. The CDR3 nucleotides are TGTGCCAGCAGCTTCAAGCCGGGAGGGACAGGGCGCGACGAGCAGTACTTC. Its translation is CASSFKPGGTGRDEQYF. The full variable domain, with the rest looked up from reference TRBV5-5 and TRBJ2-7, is DAGVTQSPTHLIKTRGQQVTLRCSPISGHKSVSWYQQVLGQGPQFIFQYYEKEERGRGNFPDRFSARQFPNYSSELNVNALLLGDSALYLCASSFKPGGTGRDEQYFGPGTRLTVT.

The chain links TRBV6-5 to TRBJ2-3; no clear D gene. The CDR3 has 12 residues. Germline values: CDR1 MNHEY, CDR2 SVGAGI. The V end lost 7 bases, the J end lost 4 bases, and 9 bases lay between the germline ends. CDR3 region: CASTSGADTQYF. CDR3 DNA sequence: TGTGCCAGCACCTCTGGCGCAGATACGCAGTATTTT.

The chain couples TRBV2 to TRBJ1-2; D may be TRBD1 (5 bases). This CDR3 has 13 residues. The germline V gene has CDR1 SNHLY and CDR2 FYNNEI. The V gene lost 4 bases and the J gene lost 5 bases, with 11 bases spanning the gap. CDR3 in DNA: TGTGCCAGCAGTGGCGGGACGGCTTATGGCTACACCTTC. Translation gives CASSGGTAYGYTF.

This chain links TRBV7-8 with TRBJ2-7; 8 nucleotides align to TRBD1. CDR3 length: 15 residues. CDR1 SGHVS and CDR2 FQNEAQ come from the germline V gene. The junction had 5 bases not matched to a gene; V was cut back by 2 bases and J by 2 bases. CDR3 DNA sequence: TGTGCCAGCAGCTTAAGAGGACAGGGTACCTACGAGCAGTACTTC. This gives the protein CASSLRGQGTYEQYF.

This chain's CDR3 is CASSPGHPSAGYTF. Written as DNA, the CDR3 is TGTGCCAGCAGTCCGGGACACCCATCGGCTGGCTACACCTTC. J is TRBJ1-2 and V is TRBV27, with D possibly matching TRBD1 (6 bases). CDR1 MNHEY and CDR2 SMNVEV come from the germline V gene (reference sequence). CDR3 size: 14 residues. With 5 bases removed from V and 7 bases from J, the gap between germline ends came to 17 bases.

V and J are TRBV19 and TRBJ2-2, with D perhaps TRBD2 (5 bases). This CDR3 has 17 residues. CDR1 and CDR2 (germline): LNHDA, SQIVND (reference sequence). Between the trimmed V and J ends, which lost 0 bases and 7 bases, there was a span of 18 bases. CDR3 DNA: TGTGCCAGTAGTATAGATCACAGCACCCCGAGGGTCGGGGAGCTGTTTTTT. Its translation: CASSIDHSTPRVGELFF.

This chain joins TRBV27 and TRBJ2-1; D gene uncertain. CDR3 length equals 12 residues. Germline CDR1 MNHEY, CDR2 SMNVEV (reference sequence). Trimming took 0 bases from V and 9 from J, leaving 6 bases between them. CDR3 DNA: TGTGCCAGCAGTTTATCTGGGATTGAGCAGTTCTTC. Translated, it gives CASSLSGIEQFF.

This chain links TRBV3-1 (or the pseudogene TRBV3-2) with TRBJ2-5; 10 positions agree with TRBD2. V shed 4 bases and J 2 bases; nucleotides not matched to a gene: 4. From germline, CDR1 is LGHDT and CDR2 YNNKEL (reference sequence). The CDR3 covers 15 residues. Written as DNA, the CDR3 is TGTGCCAGCAGCCCTACTAGCGGGACACAAGAGACCCAGTACTTC. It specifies CASSPTSGTQETQYF.

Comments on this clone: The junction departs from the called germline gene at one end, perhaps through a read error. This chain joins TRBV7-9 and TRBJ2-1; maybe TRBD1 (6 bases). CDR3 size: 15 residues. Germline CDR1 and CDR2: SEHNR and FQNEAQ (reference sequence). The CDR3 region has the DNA TGTGCCAGCGGCTTCCCGGGACAAGACTACAATGAGCAGTTCTTC. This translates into CASGFPGQDYNEQFF.

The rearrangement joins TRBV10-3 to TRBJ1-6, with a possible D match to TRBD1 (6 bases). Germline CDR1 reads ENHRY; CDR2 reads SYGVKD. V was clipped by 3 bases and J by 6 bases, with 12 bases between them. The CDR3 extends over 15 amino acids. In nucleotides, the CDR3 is TGTGCCATCAGTGAAGAGGGGGAGGGTAATTCACCCCTCCACTTT. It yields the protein CAISEEGEGNSPLHF.

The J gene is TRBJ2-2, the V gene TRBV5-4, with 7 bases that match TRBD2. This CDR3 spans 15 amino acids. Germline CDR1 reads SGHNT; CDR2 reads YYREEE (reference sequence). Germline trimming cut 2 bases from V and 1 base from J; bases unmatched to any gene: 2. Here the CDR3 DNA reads TGTGCCAGCAGCTTCATAGCGGGGAACACCGGGGAGCTGTTTTTT. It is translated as CASSFIAGNTGELFF.

In DNA, the CDR3 is TGTGCCAGCTCACCACTTCTACAGGGAAATAATTCACCCCTCCACTTT. Protein product: CASSPLLQGNNSPLHF. The chain couples TRBV18 to TRBJ1-6; possible D gene TRBD1, 6 bases. The CDR3 has 16 residues. The V end lost 1 base, the J end lost 5 bases, and 12 bases lay between the germline ends. Germline CDR1 is KGHSH and CDR2 is LQKENI.

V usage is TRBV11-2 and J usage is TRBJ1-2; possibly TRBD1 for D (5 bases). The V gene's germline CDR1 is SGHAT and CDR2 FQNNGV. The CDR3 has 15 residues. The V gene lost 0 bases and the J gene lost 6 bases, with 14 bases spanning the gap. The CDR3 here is CASSLDLRGADGYTF. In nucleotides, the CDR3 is TGTGCCAGCAGCTTAGATCTTAGGGGCGCAGATGGCTACACCTTC.

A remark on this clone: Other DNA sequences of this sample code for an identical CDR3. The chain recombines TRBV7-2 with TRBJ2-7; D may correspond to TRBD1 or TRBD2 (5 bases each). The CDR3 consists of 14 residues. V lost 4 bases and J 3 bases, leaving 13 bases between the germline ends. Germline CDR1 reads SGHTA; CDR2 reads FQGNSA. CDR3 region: CASSSGTGYYEQYF. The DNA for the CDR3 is TGTGCCAGCAGCTCGGGGACGGGATACTACGAGCAGTACTTC.